The clone carrying this T cell receptor (beta chain) was counted a single time. The CDR3 is 13 amino acids. Unmatched junction bases numbered 4, after V lost 2 bases and J lost 9 bases. Germline lookup yields CDR1 MNHEY and CDR2 SVGEGT. This sample is drawn from a study of blood T cell repertoires in COVID-19. For the study at large: Sources were T cells, B-cell-depleted T cells, or PBMCs; the material itself was cDNA or gDNA.

Sequencing used immunoSEQ multiplex PCR; TCRdb keeps in-frame clones, though not all of them. The data show roughly 220,000 clones, roughly 86% seen once. This chain uses TRBV6-2 or TRBV6-3 with TRBJ2-5; 9 bases are a match to TRBD2. Sequenced sample: peripheral blood. The TCR sequence derives from a man aged 55 to 70 with acute or convalescent COVID-19. CDR3 loop: CASSYPAGGAQYF. CDR3 DNA sequence: TGTGCCAGCAGTTACCCTGCGGGGGGGGCCCAGTACTTC.